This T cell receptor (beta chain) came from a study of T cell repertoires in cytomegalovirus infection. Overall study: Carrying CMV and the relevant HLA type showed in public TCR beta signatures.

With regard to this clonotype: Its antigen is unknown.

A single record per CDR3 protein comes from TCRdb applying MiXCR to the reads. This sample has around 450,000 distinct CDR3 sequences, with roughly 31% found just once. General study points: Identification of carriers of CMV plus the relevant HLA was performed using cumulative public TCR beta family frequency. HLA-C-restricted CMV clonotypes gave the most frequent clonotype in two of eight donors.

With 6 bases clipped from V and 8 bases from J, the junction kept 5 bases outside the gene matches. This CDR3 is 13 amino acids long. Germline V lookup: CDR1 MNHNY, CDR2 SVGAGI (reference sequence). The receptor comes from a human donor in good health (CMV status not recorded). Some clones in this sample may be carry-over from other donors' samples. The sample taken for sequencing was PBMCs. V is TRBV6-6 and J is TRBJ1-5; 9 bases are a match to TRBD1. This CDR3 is CASRDRQGEPQHF. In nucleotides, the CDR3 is TGTGCCAGCAGGGACCGACAGGGGGAGCCCCAGCATTTT.